One sample yielded the 29 T cell receptor beta chains listed below, sequenced in a study of identifying expanded T cells in peripheral blood. The table came from immunoSEQ multiplex PCR; TCRdb's copy has only in-frame clones and leaves some out. Of around 100,000 clones listed, 88% are singletons. The sequenced sample was blood. Every receptor here comes from a person aged 18 to 70 in good health.

The chain has TRBV7-9 and TRBJ1-1; D might be TRBD1 (5 bases). The CDR3 runs to 15 residues. Trimming took 4 bases from V and 7 from J, leaving 19 bases between them. Germline V gene lookup returns CDR1 SEHNR and CDR2 FQNEAQ (reference sequence). CDR3 DNA sequence: TGTGCCAGCAGCTCACCCAACCCCGGGGCACTTGAAGCTTTCTTT. Amino acid sequence: CASSSPNPGALEAFF.

In nucleotides, the CDR3 is TGTGCCAGCAGAACTTCCTCGTCGGATCAGCCCCAGCATTTT. Protein: CASRTSSSDQPQHF. The chain joins TRBV2 to TRBJ1-5; no clear D gene. The CDR3 runs 14 residues. Germline loops: CDR1 SNHLY, CDR2 FYNNEI. The ends were cut back, 6 bases at V and 5 bases at J, with 14 bases in the middle.

The CDR3 DNA is TGTGCCAGTAGTATAAAAGGCTATACGAACACTGAAGCTTTCTTT. Translated: CASSIKGYTNTEAFF. The gene calls are TRBV19 and TRBJ1-1; no definite D call. V was cut by 2 bases and J by 1 base, with 11 bases left in between. Germline V gives CDR1 LNHDA, CDR2 SQIVND (reference sequence). The CDR3 consists of 15 residues.

In this sample, this clone turned up a few times. V gene TRBV6-1 combines with J gene TRBJ2-1, with no clear D. This CDR3 is 16 amino acids long. V was cut by 2 bases and J by 0 bases, with 11 bases left in between. Germline V gene lookup returns CDR1 MNHNS and CDR2 SASEGT. CDR3 in DNA: TGTGCCAGCAGTGAAAGGGCAGGCAGCTCCTACAATGAGCAGTTCTTC. Protein sequence: CASSERAGSSYNEQFF.

The genes are TRBV9 and TRBJ2-7; maybe TRBD2 (5 bases). Germline values: CDR1 SGDLS, CDR2 YYNGEE. The CDR3 runs to 12 residues. V was shortened by 4 bases and J by 2 bases, with 7 bases between the two germline ends. The CDR3 protein is CASSPGAYEQYF. CDR3 sequence (DNA): TGTGCCAGCAGCCCCGGGGCCTACGAGCAGTACTTC.

V gene TRBV2 combines with J gene TRBJ1-3; 10 bases map to TRBD1. This CDR3 contains 13 residues. Germline trimming cut 8 bases from V and 3 bases from J; bases unmatched to any gene: 1. CDR1 and CDR2 from the germline V gene are SNHLY and FYNNEI. The CDR3 nucleotides read TGTGCCAGCCGGACAGGGGGTGGAAACACCATATATTTT. Protein product: CASRTGGGNTIYF.

V gene TRBV7-9 combines with J gene TRBJ2-7; TRBD2 agrees at 9 bases. CDR3 length equals 14 residues. CDR1 and CDR2 (germline): SEHNR, FQNEAQ (reference sequence). Trimming cost V 4 bases and J 3 bases; bases outside gene matches: 4. CDR3 nucleotides: TGTGCCAGCAGCTCTAGCGGGATCGACTACGAGCAGTACTTC. As protein: CASSSSGIDYEQYF.

This clone was recorded only once. The chain combines TRBV10-1 with TRBJ1-6, with 8 bases fitting TRBD1. J lost 12 bases, V lost 4 bases, and 23 bases had no gene match. In germline, CDR1 is WNHNN, CDR2 SYGVQD (reference sequence). The CDR3 extends over 19 amino acids. DNA for the CDR3: TGCGCCAGCAGTGGGCAAAATCTAACAGGGGGAATGTGTTTTGTACCCCTCCACTTT. It is translated as CASSGQNLTGGMCFVPLHF.

The genes are TRBV11-3 and TRBJ1-1, with D tentatively TRBD1 (6 bases). This CDR3 has 14 amino acids. Germline-derived CDR1 and CDR2 are SGHNT and YENEEA. V lost 5 bases, J lost 4 bases, and 14 bases lay in between. The CDR3 sequence: CASSQTQGSTEAFF. CDR3 nucleotide sequence: TGTGCCAGCAGCCAGACACAGGGAAGCACTGAAGCTTTCTTT.

The gene calls are TRBV4-1 and TRBJ2-7, with D perhaps TRBD1 (6 bases). V was trimmed by 4 bases and J by 9 bases, leaving 22 bases between them. This CDR3 has 15 amino acids. Germline assignment: CDR1 MGHRA and CDR2 YSYEKL. CDR3 nucleotide sequence: TGCGCCAGCAGCCCCGGTCGGCTTGGACAGTCGGCGCAGTACTTC. Translated, it gives CASSPGRLGQSAQYF.

V is TRBV7-9 and J is TRBJ2-7, with D possibly TRBD2 on 6 matching bases. Germline V lookup: CDR1 SEHNR, CDR2 FQNEAQ (reference sequence). V lost 5 bases and J 2 bases, leaving 16 bases between the germline ends. CDR3 length equals 15 residues. The CDR3 bases are TGTGCCAGCAGCCGACTAGTTTCAACGGCCTACGAGCAGTACTTC. Translated, it gives CASSRLVSTAYEQYF.

V and J are TRBV7-2 and TRBJ2-2; possibly TRBD2 for D (6 bases). Deletions cut 1 base from V and 5 bases from J, with 11 bases between. The CDR3 is made up of 15 amino acids. The V gene's germline CDR1 is SGHTA and CDR2 FQGNSA. This CDR3 is CASSLELAGTGELFF. CDR3 coding DNA: TGTGCCAGCAGCTTAGAACTAGCCGGGACCGGGGAGCTGTTTTTT.

The CDR3 region is CASSRDLAGDQETQYF. The CDR3 nucleotides are TGCGCCAGCAGCCGCGACCTAGCGGGGGACCAAGAGACCCAGTACTTC. The chain has TRBV5-1 and TRBJ2-5, with 10 bases fitting TRBD2. Trimming removed 4 bases from V and 0 bases from J; junction bases left unmatched: 6. Germline V CDR1 and CDR2: SGHRS, YFSETQ. The CDR3 totals 16 residues.

The chain recombines TRBV19 with TRBJ1-5; no definite D call. The CDR3 totals 13 residues. Between the trimmed V and J ends, which lost 0 bases and 8 bases, there was a span of 8 bases. The V gene's germline CDR1 is LNHDA and CDR2 SQIVND (reference sequence). CDR3 sequence: CASSIEVKEPQHF. The CDR3 region has the DNA TGTGCCAGTAGTATAGAGGTAAAGGAGCCCCAGCATTTT.

This chain connects TRBV7-9 to TRBJ1-2; maybe TRBD1 (6 bases). The CDR3 runs to 14 residues. In germline, CDR1 is SEHNR, CDR2 FQNEAQ (reference sequence). V lost 4 bases and J 8 bases, leaving 17 bases between the germline ends. DNA for the CDR3: TGTGCCAGCAGCTGGGCCCAGACAGGAATGGGCTACACCTTC. Its protein product is CASSWAQTGMGYTF. The full variable domain, in which reference TRBV7-9 and TRBJ1-2 provide the parts outside the CDR3, is DTGVSQNPRHKITKRGQNVTFRCDPISEHNRLYWYRQTLGQGPEFLTYFQNEAQLEKSRLLSDRFSAERPKGSFSTLEIQRTEQGDSAMYLCASSWAQTGMGYTFGSGTRLTVV.

V gene TRBV5-1 combines with J gene TRBJ2-7; D not resolved. CDR3 length equals 14 residues. The germline gives CDR1 SGHRS, CDR2 YFSETQ. V gave up 0 bases and J gave up 4 bases, with 11 bases separating them. In nucleotides, the CDR3 is TGCGCCAGCAGCTTGGAGGTCAGAGCGTACGAGCAGTACTTC. Encoded protein: CASSLEVRAYEQYF.

The chain employs TRBV28 and TRBJ1-2; D ambiguous. Germline lookup yields CDR1 MDHEN and CDR2 SYDVKM. With 5 bases removed from V and 7 bases from J, the gap between germline ends came to 14 bases. This CDR3 has 13 amino acids. CDR3 protein: CASSPDGLSGYTF. Written as DNA, the CDR3 is TGTGCCAGCAGTCCGGACGGACTGAGTGGCTACACCTTC.

V usage is TRBV7-9 and J usage is TRBJ2-1; possible D gene TRBD2, 6 bases. The ends were cut back, 5 bases at V and 12 bases at J, with 17 bases in the middle. This CDR3 is 13 amino acids long. The germline gives CDR1 SEHNR, CDR2 FQNEAQ (reference sequence). CDR3 nucleotides: TGTGCCAGCAGCCGCGGGACCACCTTTGTGCAGTTCTTC. Amino acid sequence: CASSRGTTFVQFF. The full variable domain, rest sourced from reference TRBV7-9 and TRBJ2-1, is DTGVSQNPRHKITKRGQNVTFRCDPISEHNRLYWYRQTLGQGPEFLTYFQNEAQLEKSRLLSDRFSAERPKGSFSTLEIQRTEQGDSAMYLCASSRGTTFVQFFGPGTRLTVL.

This sequence joins TRBV15 and TRBJ1-2; tentatively, D is TRBD1 (6 bases). The germline V and J ends were trimmed by 1 base and 3 bases, with 9 bases remaining between them. Germline values: CDR1 LNHNV, CDR2 YYDKDF (reference sequence). The CDR3 has 14 amino acids. CDR3 amino acids: CATSRGSGDYGYTF. In DNA, the CDR3 is TGTGCCACCAGCAGAGGGTCAGGGGACTATGGCTACACCTTC.

This chain links TRBV2 with TRBJ2-7, with 8 nucleotides matching TRBD1. The CDR3 sequence is 16 residues long. Trimming at V came to 6 bases and at J to 7 bases, leaving 17 bases not matched to a gene. Germline V CDR1 and CDR2: SNHLY, FYNNEI. The CDR3 here is CASRLPGTGDLGEQYF. DNA of the CDR3: TGTGCCAGCAGACTTCCCGGGACAGGTGACCTCGGGGAGCAGTACTTC.

The J gene is TRBJ2-4, the V gene TRBV5-1, with D perhaps matching TRBD2 (6 bases). CDR3 length: 17 amino acids. CDR1 is SGHRS and CDR2 is YFSETQ in the germline V gene. V was clipped by 3 bases and J by 2 bases, with 18 bases between them. The CDR3 protein is CASSWAGPEDPKNIQYF. The CDR3 coding sequence is TGCGCCAGCAGCTGGGCGGGACCCGAGGATCCCAAAAACATTCAGTACTTC.

The chain couples TRBV5-1 to TRBJ2-2, with D tentatively TRBD1 (6 bases). Deletions cut 0 bases from V and 2 bases from J, with 11 bases between. In germline, CDR1 is SGHRS, CDR2 YFSETQ. The CDR3 consists of 16 residues. The CDR3 DNA follows: TGCGCCAGCAGCTTGGGGCAGGGGTTAAACACCGGGGAGCTGTTTTTT. It specifies CASSLGQGLNTGELFF.

The chain couples TRBV11-3 to TRBJ2-7, with TRBD1 matching over 12 bases. Per germline, CDR1 SGHNT and CDR2 YENEEA. The V segment lost 3 bases and the J segment 6 bases; nucleotides outside the gene matches: 6. CDR3 length equals 15 residues. The chain's CDR3 is CASSFSGTGGSEQYF. The CDR3 DNA is TGTGCCAGCAGCTTCTCCGGGACAGGGGGCTCCGAGCAGTACTTC.

The CDR3 nucleotides are TGTGCCAGCAAGCCGCACAGGGGCGGGCAGCCCCAGCATTTT. As protein: CASKPHRGGQPQHF. This chain joins TRBV2 and TRBJ1-5; TRBD1 aligns across 7 bases. This CDR3 has 14 residues. Germline CDR1 reads SNHLY; CDR2 reads FYNNEI. V trimming: 7 bases; J trimming: 7 bases; junction bases outside the gene matches: 10.

The V call is TRBV5-1, the J call TRBJ2-1, with unresolved D. Deletions cut 0 bases from V and 10 bases from J, with 8 bases between. The CDR3 runs 12 residues. The germline V gene encodes CDR1 SGHRS and CDR2 YFSETQ. CDR3 in amino acids: CASSLELREQFF. The CDR3 DNA is TGCGCCAGCAGCTTGGAGCTGCGCGAGCAGTTCTTC.

The J gene is TRBJ1-5, the V gene TRBV6-5, with TRBD1 matching 7 bases. Trimming at V came to 7 bases and at J to 4 bases, leaving 7 bases not matched to a gene. Germline V CDR1 and CDR2: MNHEY, SVGAGI. CDR3 length: 14 amino acids. DNA for the CDR3: TGTGCCAGCAAAGGGACAGCAACTAATCAGCCCCAGCATTTT. It is translated as CASKGTATNQPQHF.

The chain employs TRBV5-6 and TRBJ1-5, with 7 nucleotides matching TRBD1. V lost 5 bases to trimming and J lost 5 bases; unmatched junction nucleotides: 10. The V gene's germline CDR1 is SGHDT and CDR2 YYEEEE. The length of the CDR3 is 15 residues. CDR3 loop: CASSYRTGRDQPQHF. In nucleotides, the CDR3 is TGTGCCAGCAGTTATCGGACAGGAAGGGATCAGCCCCAGCATTTT.

The genes are TRBV4-1 and TRBJ1-1; D remains unclear. Germline CDR1 reads MGHRA; CDR2 reads YSYEKL. Trimming stripped 3 bases from V and 0 bases from J, with 14 bases between. This CDR3 contains 16 residues. This CDR3 is CASSQGRSALNTEAFF. DNA of the CDR3: TGCGCCAGCAGCCAGGGGAGGTCAGCCTTGAACACTGAAGCTTTCTTT.

The chain has TRBV21-1 and TRBJ1-5. TRBV21-1 represents a pseudogene. This CDR3 is built from 13 residues. Here the CDR3 reads CASSPRRNQPQHF. CDR3 nucleotide sequence: TGTGCCAGCAGCCCACGGAGAAATCAGCCCCAGCATTTT.